This T cell receptor beta chain was sequenced for a study of blood T cell repertoires in COVID-19. Study information: Both acute and convalescent COVID-19 samples were obtained from the United States, Italy and Spain. From T cells, B-cell-depleted T cells, or PBMCs came the material, which was cDNA or gDNA.

Clones were read by immunoSEQ multiplex PCR, and TCRdb kept only the in-frame ones, dropping some. Of some 220,000 clones listed, about 86% are singletons. Adults between roughly 18 and 90 years of age took part from 20 to 25 US areas. The CDR3 contains 16 residues. Trimming at V came to 0 bases and at J to 1 base, leaving 5 bases not matched to a gene. Germline V CDR1 and CDR2: SGHDN, FVKESK. The chain carries TRBV14 and TRBJ1-1; 7 bases map to TRBD1. The sequence came from a woman between 40 and 55 years old with acute COVID-19. The sample comprised PBMCs or T cells enriched from blood (not recorded which). CDR3 nucleotides: TGTGCCAGCAGCCAAGATCCCGGACAGGCGAACACTGAAGCTTTCTTT. Amino acid sequence: CASSQDPGQANTEAFF.